A selection of T cell receptor beta chains follows, all from one sample in a study of beta chain features in type 1 diabetes. Data came from immunoSEQ multiplex PCR; TCRdb stores just in-frame clones and leaves some out. The sample has hundreds of thousands of clones; approximately 9.7% are singletons. Source material: central memory CD4+ T cells from blood. Receptors were obtained from a man aged 25-45 years with type 1 diabetes. The CDR3 runs from the conserved cysteine through the conserved F or W. The D gene is left open where the match is weak. Some rows have no size entry. The others give once, few or many, or a class for an expanded clone.

CDR3nt: TGTGCCAGCAGAGCGACAGGGGTCATATATGGCTACACCTTC
CDR3aa: CASRATGVIYGYTF
abundance: .
v_gene: TRBV2
d_gene: TRBD1
len: 14
j_gene: TRBJ1-2

CDR3nt: TGTGCCAGCAGCCCCAGGACGGAGTCCTACGAGCAGTACTTC
CDR3aa: CASSPRTESYEQYF
abundance: few
v_gene: TRBV7-2
d_gene: .
len: 14
j_gene: TRBJ2-7

CDR3nt: TGTGCCAGCAGCTCTCTGAGCTCTGGAAACACCATATATTTT
CDR3aa: CASSSLSSGNTIYF
abundance: .
v_gene: TRBV11-2
d_gene: .
len: 14
j_gene: TRBJ1-3

CDR3nt: TGCAGCGTGGGGACAGGGGGAGTGTATGGCTACACCTTC
CDR3aa: CSVGTGGVYGYTF
abundance: .
v_gene: TRBV29-1
d_gene: TRBD1
len: 13
j_gene: TRBJ1-2

CDR3nt: TGTGCCACCAGCATATCAGGGACTGTTGGCGAGCAGTACTTC
CDR3aa: CATSISGTVGEQYF
abundance: few
v_gene: TRBV15
d_gene: .
len: 14
j_gene: TRBJ2-7

CDR3nt: TGTGCCAGCTCCGGGACTAGCGGGGCCTCTAATGAGCAGTTCTTC
CDR3aa: CASSGTSGASNEQFF
abundance: .
v_gene: TRBV19
d_gene: TRBD2
len: 15
j_gene: TRBJ2-1

CDR3nt: TGCAGCGGTGGCGCCGGGACAGGGGGGAGAGAGACCCAGTACTTC
CDR3aa: CSGGAGTGGRETQYF
abundance: few
v_gene: TRBV29-1
d_gene: TRBD1
len: 15
j_gene: TRBJ2-5

CDR3nt: TGCGCCAGCAGTGAGCCGAATTCCCCAGATACGCAGTATTTT
CDR3aa: CASSEPNSPDTQYF
abundance: .
v_gene: TRBV10-1
d_gene: .
len: 14
j_gene: TRBJ2-3

CDR3nt: TGTGCCAGCAGCGACCGGCACTCCTACGAGCAGTACTTC
CDR3aa: CASSDRHSYEQYF
abundance: few
v_gene: TRBV7-2
d_gene: .
len: 13
j_gene: TRBJ2-7

CDR3nt: TGTGCCAGTAGTGTGCAGGGGGCGGTCACTGAAGCTTTCTTT
CDR3aa: CASSVQGAVTEAFF
abundance: few
v_gene: TRBV19
d_gene: TRBD1
len: 14
j_gene: TRBJ1-1

CDR3nt: TGTGCCTGGAGTGTAGGGTGGCAGGGACTTGGGACTGAAGCTTTCTTT
CDR3aa: CAWSVGWQGLGTEAFF
abundance: .
v_gene: TRBV30
d_gene: .
len: 16
j_gene: TRBJ1-1

CDR3nt: TGTGCCAGCTCACCTCTCGGGATGAATAGCAATCAGCCCCAGCATTTT
CDR3aa: CASSPLGMNSNQPQHF
abundance: .
v_gene: TRBV18
d_gene: .
len: 16
j_gene: TRBJ1-5

CDR3nt: TGTGCCAGCAGGCGAGACACAGATACGCAGTATTTT
CDR3aa: CASRRDTDTQYF
abundance: many
v_gene: TRBV2
d_gene: .
len: 12
j_gene: TRBJ2-3

CDR3nt: TGTGCCAGCAGTTCGAGGGGGCTGGACTATGGCTACACCTTC
CDR3aa: CASSSRGLDYGYTF
abundance: few
v_gene: TRBV27
d_gene: TRBD1
len: 14
j_gene: TRBJ1-2

CDR3nt: TGCAGCGTGACTCTTGGAGCTTACAATGAGCAGTTCTTC
CDR3aa: CSVTLGAYNEQFF
abundance: many
v_gene: TRBV29-1
d_gene: .
len: 13
j_gene: TRBJ2-1

CDR3nt: TGTGCCATCAGTGACCGGCAGGGGGCGGGCAATGAGCAGTTCTTC
CDR3aa: CAISDRQGAGNEQFF
abundance: few
v_gene: TRBV10-3
d_gene: TRBD1
len: 15
j_gene: TRBJ2-1

CDR3nt: TGCGCCAGGTCCACGGACAGGTACGAGCAGTACTTC
CDR3aa: CARSTDRYEQYF
abundance: few
v_gene: TRBV5-1
d_gene: TRBD1
len: 12
j_gene: TRBJ2-7

CDR3nt: TGTGCCAGCAGCTCAAGACAGAACAATGAGCAGTTCTTC
CDR3aa: CASSSRQNNEQFF
abundance: .
v_gene: TRBV7-6
d_gene: .
len: 13
j_gene: TRBJ2-1

CDR3nt: TGTGCCAGCAGTGCTTCTCCGGGACAGGGCGGCTACGAGCAGTACTTC
CDR3aa: CASSASPGQGGYEQYF
abundance: .
v_gene: TRBV28
d_gene: TRBD1
len: 16
j_gene: TRBJ2-7

CDR3nt: TGTGCCAGCAGTGACCAGGGAACTAGCACAGATACGCAGTATTTT
CDR3aa: CASSDQGTSTDTQYF
abundance: few
v_gene: TRBV6-4
d_gene: .
len: 15
j_gene: TRBJ2-3

CDR3nt: TGCGCCAGCAGCTCAGGTCTCGGTGAAAAACTGTTTTTT
CDR3aa: CASSSGLGEKLFF
abundance: few
v_gene: TRBV5-1
d_gene: .
len: 13
j_gene: TRBJ1-4

CDR3nt: TGTGCCAGCATGGGGACTAGCGGGGTCTACAATGAGCAGTTCTTC
CDR3aa: CASMGTSGVYNEQFF
abundance: few
v_gene: TRBV2
d_gene: TRBD2
len: 15
j_gene: TRBJ2-1

CDR3nt: TGTGCCATCAGCCCGGGGCTAGCGGCCAACGAGCAGTACTTC
CDR3aa: CAISPGLAANEQYF
abundance: .
v_gene: TRBV10-3
d_gene: TRBD2
len: 14
j_gene: TRBJ2-7

CDR3nt: TGCGCCAGCAGCCAAGCTACGCAGGGGAGTGGGGAGACCCAGTACTTC
CDR3aa: CASSQATQGSGETQYF
abundance: few
v_gene: TRBV4-1
d_gene: .
len: 16
j_gene: TRBJ2-5

CDR3nt: TGCGCCAGCAGCCAAGATCTTAGGGGGAGCTACAATGAGCAGTTCTTC
CDR3aa: CASSQDLRGSYNEQFF
abundance: .
v_gene: TRBV4-3
d_gene: .
len: 16
j_gene: TRBJ2-1

CDR3nt: TGTGCCAGCAGCTTAGCAGGGACGGAGACCCAGTACTTC
CDR3aa: CASSLAGTETQYF
abundance: .
v_gene: TRBV7-9
d_gene: .
len: 13
j_gene: TRBJ2-5

CDR3nt: TGTGCCAGCAGCGTAGAAGCAGATACGCAGTATTTT
CDR3aa: CASSVEADTQYF
abundance: .
v_gene: TRBV9
d_gene: .
len: 12
j_gene: TRBJ2-3

CDR3nt: TGTGCCTGGAATGAATACACGGGGGGCGGCTCCGAGCAGTACTTC
CDR3aa: CAWNEYTGGGSEQYF
abundance: many
v_gene: TRBV30
d_gene: .
len: 15
j_gene: TRBJ2-7

CDR3nt: TGTGCCAGCAGTCTAGCGGGGACCCGCACAGATACGCAGTATTTT
CDR3aa: CASSLAGTRTDTQYF
abundance: .
v_gene: TRBV2
d_gene: TRBD2
len: 15
j_gene: TRBJ2-3

CDR3nt: TGTGCCAGCAGCTCAAGACTAGCGGGCCAAGAGACCCAGTACTTC
CDR3aa: CASSSRLAGQETQYF
abundance: .
v_gene: TRBV5-4
d_gene: TRBD2
len: 15
j_gene: TRBJ2-5

CDR3nt: TGTGCCAGCAGCCGCGGGGCTCAGGAAGCTTTCTTT
CDR3aa: CASSRGAQEAFF
abundance: .
v_gene: TRBV7-9
d_gene: .
len: 12
j_gene: TRBJ1-1

CDR3nt: TGTGCCAGCAACCTAAACGGGCAAGGGGAGACCCAGTACTTC
CDR3aa: CASNLNGQGETQYF
abundance: few
v_gene: TRBV6-6
d_gene: .
len: 14
j_gene: TRBJ2-5

CDR3nt: TGTGCCAGCTCACCGGAAAACATGGGGAGCAATCAGCCCCAGCATTTT
CDR3aa: CASSPENMGSNQPQHF
abundance: .
v_gene: TRBV18
d_gene: .
len: 16
j_gene: TRBJ1-5

CDR3nt: TGTGCCAGCAGTGAACAAGGACAGGTTAAGGAGACCCAGTACTTC
CDR3aa: CASSEQGQVKETQYF
abundance: many
v_gene: TRBV2
d_gene: TRBD1
len: 15
j_gene: TRBJ2-5

CDR3nt: TGCGCCAGCAGCCAAGAGAGGACAGGGGTATCCTACGAGCAGTACTTC
CDR3aa: CASSQERTGVSYEQYF
abundance: .
v_gene: TRBV4-1
d_gene: TRBD1
len: 16
j_gene: TRBJ2-7

CDR3nt: TGTGCCAGCAGCTTAGGGACGGCGAACACTGAAGCTTTCTTT
CDR3aa: CASSLGTANTEAFF
abundance: .
v_gene: TRBV7-9
d_gene: .
len: 14
j_gene: TRBJ1-1

CDR3nt: TGTGCCAGCAGTTACGTAGCGGGGAACACCGGGGAGCTGTTTTTT
CDR3aa: CASSYVAGNTGELFF
abundance: few
v_gene: TRBV6-5
d_gene: TRBD2
len: 15
j_gene: TRBJ2-2